Below, one T cell receptor (beta chain) is given with its context. This clonotype was recorded many times. What antigen it recognizes has not been identified. No per-base quality is available; no much larger clone lies one base away. The CDR3 sequence holds 15 residues, the cysteine and phenylalanine included. Solely the CDR3 DNA is kept, with 45 bases framed from the first base. A distance of 11 bases separates the germline ends of V and J, which lose 0 bases and 4 bases respectively. CDR1 MNHEY and CDR2 SVGEGT are derived from the germline V gene. This specimen belongs to a study of T cells in Graves' hyperthyroidism and ophthalmopathy (dated by TCRdb to the late 2010s). At the level of the whole study: Peripheral blood samples were taken at the time of initial diagnosis, prior to any treatment. TCR V-J signatures able to tell the groups apart were searched for in a discovery cohort of 90 to 100 patients, of whom 40 to 45 had Graves' ophthalmopathy and roughly 57 had stable Graves' hyperthyroidism. An independent validation cohort of fewer than 20 hyperthyroidism patients and 17 patients who later progressed to ophthalmopathy tested prospective prediction of ophthalmopathy. The 100 or so discovery patients were randomly split 7:3 into training and test sets. Thyroid tissue and blood T-cell repertoires from several Graves' hyperthyroidism patients were also compared in the study. Once sampling was done, hyperthyroidism patients were given methimazole at a starting dose of 30 mg daily, whereas ophthalmopathy patients were given high-dose intravenous methylprednisolone. According to the paper, TCR Vbeta CDR3 sequencing was carried out on over 130 peripheral blood samples, which came from approximately 41 ophthalmopathy, under 80 hyperthyroidism and approximately 17 progressor patients. Results the study describes overall, beyond this receptor: Ophthalmopathy was separated from stable hyperthyroidism by a 13 V-J signature model, with about 88% sensitivity and 81% to 83% specificity obtained in cross-validation and 80%/75% obtained in testing. In validation, progression to ophthalmopathy was predicted by the model with nearly 71% sensitivity and 72.22% specificity, a median of 6.5 months before onset. Most expanded thyroid clonotypes (frequency above 0.001) were also detected in blood, a finding suggesting that blood repertoires may reflect thyroid immune responses. No statistical method was used to fix the sample size in advance, and group allocation was not hidden from the investigators.

Amplification of TCR beta CDR3 regions was carried out from RNA transcripts. For the first round of RT-PCR on the TCR CDR3, the HTBI primer set was used together with the Qiagen OneStep RT-PCR kit. The libraries were constructed in a second round of multiplex PCR and then size-selected and purified. Sequencing of the libraries was done on an Illumina HiSeq2000 using paired-end 100 bp reads. The paper's data handling went like this. SOAPnuke was used to process the raw data, throwing out any read that contained adapters or uncalled bases, had a mean Phred below 15, or lacked an exact constant-primer or identifier match. High-quality paired reads were merged using COPE v1.2.5, and each unique nucleotide sequence was defined as a clonotype. MiTCR v1.1 was used to align the clonotypes against IMGT TRBV, TRBD and TRBJ reference segments. The analysis included only V-J combinations with a frequency above 0.0001, which together covered approximately 99% of the repertoires. The TCS score was defined as the ratio of F50 (clonal expansion) to E x V (chaos), calculated using BLOSUM62-based TCRdist between CDR3 peptides within each V-J. Welch's t-statistics and random forest reduced 500 to 650 V-J features to 13, which were used in a naive Bayes classifier (R e1071). TCRdb cleaned the public reads at Q25 with fastp, built clones with MiXCR and kept in-frame beta chains. Identical CDR3 protein sequences are pooled into one entry, listed with their most common genes and DNA. The V and J calls follow TCRdb's processing rather than the paper's. In all, the sample holds 300,000 to 400,000 distinct CDR3 sequences, and over 15% of those were seen once. Around 54% of the sample belongs to the ten largest clones.

Stable Graves' hyperthyroidism was defined as no progression to ophthalmopathy during 18 months of follow-up. The hyperthyroidism patients were between 18 and 65 years old and newly diagnosed, with a disease duration of less than 2 months. Any patient with an uncontrolled infection, another autoimmune disease, pregnancy or lactation was excluded. Diagnoses relied on clinical symptoms, serum thyroxine and TRAb, thyroid ultrasound and orbital computed tomography. PBMCs were isolated from about 9.2 ml of fresh peripheral blood by Ficoll-Paque density gradient centrifugation. Trizol reagent was used to extract total RNA, and RNA quality was then checked on an Agilent 2100 Bioanalyzer.

Sequenced sample: blood. The rearrangement joined TRBV6-2 or TRBV6-3 to TRBJ2-3, with no confidently assigned D gene. The TCR comes from a woman between 50 and 59 years old with Graves' hyperthyroidism. The DNA sequence is given as TGTGCCAGCAGTTACTCGACCCAAGGCGCAGATACGCAGTATTTT. The encoded protein is CASSYSTQGADTQYF.